A single sample gave rise to the 27 T cell receptor beta chains below, sequenced in a study of beta chain features in type 1 diabetes. Their antigen targets remain unknown. Whole-study findings and limits: TCRB CDR3s from Type 1 diabetes patients were moderately but significantly shorter in all four CD4+ subsets.

Every bit of the isolated RNA underwent reverse transcription, so sequencing read expressed TCRB transcripts. Sequenced by immunoSEQ multiplex PCR; TCRdb stores in-frame clones only, minus some. Of about 650,000 clones listed, 9.5% to 15% are singletons. Sequenced input: naive CD4+ T cells from blood. Source of these receptors: a young man with type 1 diabetes.

This clone was seen a few times. The chain joins TRBV21-1 to TRBJ2-7; the table's D call, TRBD1, was not checked against the DNA. TRBV21-1 is deemed a pseudogene. The CDR3 consists of 15 residues. CDR3 protein: CASSNGTGVSYEQYF. The CDR3, as DNA: TGTGCCAGCAGCAATGGGACAGGGGTTTCCTACGAGCAGTACTTC.

The chain links TRBV1 to TRBJ2-1; the D segment call TRBD2 is taken from the table without a DNA check. TRBV1 is annotated as a pseudogene. The CDR3 runs 16 residues. This chain's CDR3 is CTSSRKLAGGPNEQFF. The CDR3 DNA reads TGCACCAGCAGCCGAAAACTAGCGGGGGGGCCCAATGAGCAGTTCTTC.

The CDR3 DNA follows: TGTGCCAGCAGCACAGCCCTCGAGGCAGATACGCAGTATTTT. Translated: CASSTALEADTQYF. The gene calls are TRBV27 and TRBJ2-3; D remains unclear. The CDR3 extends over 14 amino acids. V gave up 6 bases and J gave up 4 bases, with 14 bases separating them. Germline V gives CDR1 MNHEY, CDR2 SMNVEV (reference sequence).

The chain links TRBV28 to TRBJ2-7; D gene uncertain. Germline assignment: CDR1 MDHEN and CDR2 SYDVKM. The CDR3 is 15 amino acids. Between the trimmed V and J ends, which lost 5 bases and 5 bases, there was a span of 19 bases. This CDR3 is CASSGLTAQDHEQYF. Written as DNA, the CDR3 is TGTGCCAGCAGTGGATTAACGGCCCAGGACCACGAGCAGTACTTC.

This clone was recorded a few times. The rearrangement links TRBV7-8 to TRBJ2-5; 9 bases are a match to TRBD2. Germline CDR1 and CDR2: SGHVS and FQNEAQ. The V segment lost 5 bases and the J segment 8 bases; nucleotides outside the gene matches: 18. CDR3 length: 17 residues. In DNA, the CDR3 is TGTGCCAGCAGCCTCTCTCGCGGGGGGGCCCGGAGAGAAACCCAGTACTTC. Translation gives CASSLSRGGARRETQYF.

This rearrangement joins TRBV23-1 to TRBJ2-2, with D perhaps matching TRBD1 (8 bases). TRBV23-1 belongs to the ORF category, with a function that is uncertain. V was pared by 2 bases and J by 5 bases, with 27 bases between. This CDR3 is 20 amino acids long. The CDR3 loop reads CASSQTGRPSGGAGTGELFF. The CDR3 DNA sequence: TGCGCCAGCAGTCAAACCGGGAGGCCTTCAGGGGGCGCGGGAACCGGGGAGCTGTTTTTT.

This clone has only a few counts. The DNA for the CDR3 is TGCGCCAGCAGCTTGGAGGTACAGCTACCCTACAATGAGCAGTTCTTC. It encodes CASSLEVQLPYNEQFF. The chain combines TRBV5-1 with TRBJ2-1; D unclear. Germline V lookup: CDR1 SGHRS, CDR2 YFSETQ. The CDR3 sequence is 16 residues long. Trimming stripped 0 bases from V and 2 bases from J, with 12 bases between.

The chain uses TRBV29-1 and TRBJ2-5; 8 bases are shared with TRBD1. The J segment lost 11 bases and the V segment lost 7 bases, leaving 6 bases of the junction unmatched. CDR1 SQVTM and CDR2 ANQGSEA come from the germline V gene. This CDR3 is 10 amino acids long. CDR3 coding DNA: TGCAGCGGTATCACAGGGGGACAGTACTTC. It codes for CSGITGGQYF. Full variable domain (outside the CDR3, taken from reference TRBV29-1 and TRBJ2-5): SAVISQKPSRDICQRGTSLTIQCQVDSQVTMMFWYRQQPGQSLTLIATANQGSEATYESGFVIDKFPISRPNLTFSTLTVSNMSPEDSSIYLCSGITGGQYFGPGTRLLVL.

There are a few counts of this clone. The rearrangement links TRBV18 to TRBJ2-7; D gene uncertain. CDR1 is KGHSH and CDR2 is LQKENI in the germline V gene. V was pared by 2 bases and J by 1 base, with 12 bases between. The CDR3 covers 15 residues. The CDR3 DNA sequence: TGTGCCAGCTCACCATTGGGCAGTTCTTCCTACGAGCAGTACTTC. Translation gives CASSPLGSSSYEQYF.

The chain employs TRBV27 and TRBJ2-6, with TRBD1 as a possible D gene (6 bases). Trimming removed 5 bases from V and 2 bases from J, with 10 bases in between. Looked up from germline, CDR1 is MNHEY and CDR2 is SMNVEV (reference sequence). The CDR3 is 15 amino acids. The CDR3 spells CASSTEGAGANVLTF. In nucleotides, the CDR3 is TGTGCCAGCAGTACCGAGGGGGCTGGGGCCAACGTCCTGACTTTC.

This clone came up a few times. The chain recombines TRBV5-4 with TRBJ2-5; 9 nucleotides align to TRBD1. Germline CDR1 SGHNT, CDR2 YYREEE (reference sequence). This CDR3 comprises 15 residues. V lost 3 bases, J lost 4 bases, and 7 bases stayed unmatched. CDR3 in DNA: TGTGCCAGCAGCTCGGACAGGGGAATGGGAGAGACCCAGTACTTC. Encoded protein: CASSSDRGMGETQYF.

There are a few counts of this clone. The CDR3 region is CASSQGGTILSETQYF. CDR3 DNA: TGTGCCAGCAGCCAAGGGGGGACTATTCTTTCAGAGACCCAGTACTTC. This chain joins TRBV14 and TRBJ2-5, with 7 bases matching TRBD2. J was trimmed by 4 bases and V by 1 base; bases with no gene match: 9. CDR3 length: 16 residues. CDR1 is SGHDN, CDR2 FVKESK, per germline.

The rearrangement links TRBV7-2 to TRBJ2-7; possibly TRBD2 for D (5 bases). The germline V gene encodes CDR1 SGHTA and CDR2 FQGNSA. Between the trimmed V and J ends, which lost 5 bases and 5 bases, there was a span of 7 bases. The CDR3 runs to 11 residues. CDR3 DNA: TGTGCCAGCAGCCTGGGAGACGAGCAGTACTTC. Its translation is CASSLGDEQYF.

This clone was seen a few times. The rearrangement links TRBV7-2 to TRBJ2-2, with D perhaps TRBD2 (7 bases). This CDR3 comprises 15 residues. CDR1 is SGHTA and CDR2 is FQGNSA in the germline V gene. The V gene lost 5 bases and the J gene lost 6 bases, with 16 bases spanning the gap. CDR3 loop: CASSRTGGPAGELFF. DNA for the CDR3: TGTGCCAGCAGCCGTACCGGGGGGCCGGCCGGGGAGCTGTTTTTT.

The chain couples TRBV25-1 to TRBJ2-3; TRBD2 might be the D (6 bases). The germline CDR1 and CDR2 sequences are MGHDK and SYGVNS. The CDR3 is 17 residues long. V was shortened by 4 bases and J by 1 base, with 18 bases between the two germline ends. The CDR3: CASSGPRGREGTDTQYF. The CDR3 DNA reads TGTGCCAGCAGTGGACCGCGGGGCCGCGAAGGCACAGATACGCAGTATTTT.

The sample holds a few counts of this clone. CDR3 DNA: TGTGCCAGCAGCCCGGACAGGTTCTATGGCTACACCTTC. Translation: CASSPDRFYGYTF. The chain uses TRBV28 and TRBJ1-2, with 7 positions matching TRBD1. Trimming at V came to 6 bases and at J to 4 bases, leaving 5 bases not matched to a gene. Germline CDR1 reads MDHEN; CDR2 reads SYDVKM. The CDR3 runs to 13 residues.

The chain has TRBV5-4 and TRBJ2-5; TRBD2 aligns across 9 bases. Germline trimming cut 5 bases from V and 3 bases from J; bases unmatched to any gene: 11. Germline CDR1 is SGHNT and CDR2 is YYREEE (reference sequence). The CDR3 runs 16 residues. For the CDR3, the DNA is TGTGCCAGCAGTCCTGCGGGGGGGGCTATGGAAGAGACCCAGTACTTC. Amino acid sequence: CASSPAGGAMEETQYF.

This clone turned up a few times. In nucleotides, the CDR3 is TGTGCCAGCAGTGCGCCGGACAGGGGGCACAAGTACGAGCAGTACTTC. Protein product: CASSAPDRGHKYEQYF. J is TRBJ2-7 and V is TRBV6-1, with 11 bases that match TRBD1. This CDR3 has 16 residues. With 4 bases clipped from V and 4 bases from J, the junction kept 9 bases outside the gene matches. CDR1 is MNHNS, CDR2 SASEGT, per germline.

V is TRBV7-9 and J is TRBJ1-1; no definite D call. Deletions cut 0 bases from V and 0 bases from J, with 8 bases between. Per the germline V gene, CDR1 is SEHNR and CDR2 is FQNEAQ (reference sequence). This CDR3 is 15 amino acids long. CDR3 amino acids: CASSLARHLNTEAFF. The CDR3 region has the DNA TGTGCCAGCAGCTTAGCGCGACACCTGAACACTGAAGCTTTCTTT.

The gene calls are TRBV4-2 and TRBJ2-3, with 9 bases fitting TRBD1. This CDR3 has 16 residues. Germline CDR1 is LGHNA and CDR2 is YNFKEQ. V trimming: 4 bases; J trimming: 0 bases; junction bases outside the gene matches: 5. The CDR3 loop reads CASSPGQGASTDTQYF. The DNA for the CDR3 is TGTGCCAGCAGCCCGGGACAGGGCGCTAGCACAGATACGCAGTATTTT.

This clone appeared a few times. The chain recombines TRBV9 with TRBJ2-3; possibly TRBD1 for D (6 bases). The V gene lost 6 bases and the J gene lost 3 bases, with 14 bases spanning the gap. CDR3 length equals 14 residues. Germline V CDR1 and CDR2: SGDLS, YYNGEE. The CDR3 DNA reads TGTGCCAGCAATTCGCAGGGGCGGACAGATACGCAGTATTTT. Translated: CASNSQGRTDTQYF.

The CDR3 DNA reads TGCGCCAGCAGCTTGGGGGCTAGCGAGTACGAGCAGTACTTC. Translated, it gives CASSLGASEYEQYF. V and J are TRBV5-1 and TRBJ2-7, with D tentatively TRBD2 (6 bases). Germline CDR1 reads SGHRS; CDR2 reads YFSETQ. The CDR3 consists of 14 residues. V lost 0 bases, J lost 4 bases, and 11 bases lay in between.

The chain recombines TRBV11-2 with TRBJ2-1; 7 bases agree with TRBD1. Germline trimming cut 6 bases from V and 2 bases from J; bases unmatched to any gene: 7. The CDR3 contains 15 residues. CDR1 and CDR2 from the germline V gene are SGHAT and FQNNGV. The CDR3 DNA sequence: TGTGCCAGCAGACCCACAGGGGTCCCCTACAATGAGCAGTTCTTC. This codes for CASRPTGVPYNEQFF.

With respect to this clone: One junction end disagrees with the germline gene, perhaps due to a read error. The DNA of the CDR3 is TGTGCTAGCAGCTTAGTGACAGGGGCCAACACCGGGGAGCTGTTTTTT. Translated: CASSLVTGANTGELFF. V gene TRBV7-7 combines with J gene TRBJ2-2, with 8 bases matching TRBD1. This CDR3 spans 16 amino acids. Germline-derived CDR1 and CDR2 are SSHAT and FNYEAQ (reference sequence).

J is TRBJ2-2 and V is TRBV5-1; either TRBD1 or TRBD2 may supply D (5 bases each). Trimming removed 10 bases from V and 0 bases from J, with 13 bases in between. Germline V gene data show CDR1 as SGHRS and CDR2 as YFSETQ. This CDR3 spans 14 amino acids. The CDR3 coding sequence is TGCGCCGGGGGAGCCCGGCCGAACACCGGGGAGCTGTTTTTT. This translates into CAGGARPNTGELFF.

This clone turned up a few times. This chain links TRBV6-1 with TRBJ2-7; no definite D call. V was clipped by 3 bases and J by 0 bases, with 12 bases between them. The CDR3 contains 15 residues. CDR1 MNHNS and CDR2 SASEGT come from the germline V gene. The DNA of the CDR3 is TGTGCCAGCAGTGAGCGGAGCTTTGACTCCTACGAGCAGTACTTC. Its translation is CASSERSFDSYEQYF.

The rearrangement links TRBV6-4 to TRBJ1-5; D remains ambiguous. The CDR3 sequence is 15 residues long. The germline CDR1 and CDR2 sequences are MRHNA and SNTAGT. Trimming stripped 0 bases from V and 0 bases from J, with 6 bases between. The CDR3 region is CASSDSRVSNQPQHF. The CDR3 DNA reads as TGTGCCAGCAGTGACTCGAGGGTTAGCAATCAGCCCCAGCATTTT.